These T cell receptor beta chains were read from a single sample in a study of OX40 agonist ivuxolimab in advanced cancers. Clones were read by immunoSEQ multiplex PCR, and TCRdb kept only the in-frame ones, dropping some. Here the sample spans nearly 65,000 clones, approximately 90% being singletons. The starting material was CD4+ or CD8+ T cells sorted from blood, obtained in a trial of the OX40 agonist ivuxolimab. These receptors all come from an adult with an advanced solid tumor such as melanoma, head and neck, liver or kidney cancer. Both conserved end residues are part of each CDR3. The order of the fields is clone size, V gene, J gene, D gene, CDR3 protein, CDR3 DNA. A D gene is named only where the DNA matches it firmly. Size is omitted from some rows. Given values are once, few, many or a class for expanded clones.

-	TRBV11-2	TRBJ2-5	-	CASSLVQLGETQYF	TGTGCCAGCAGCTTAGTTCAGCTAGGAGAGACCCAGTACTTC
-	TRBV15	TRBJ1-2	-	CATSRAMWSGYTF	TGTGCCACCAGCAGAGCCATGTGGAGTGGCTACACCTTC
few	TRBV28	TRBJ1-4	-	CASSLQGRNEKLFF	TGTGCCAGCAGTTTACAGGGTCGGAATGAAAAACTGTTTTTT
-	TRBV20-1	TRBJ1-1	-	CSAASHGEAFF	TGCAGTGCTGCTTCACACGGTGAAGCTTTCTTT
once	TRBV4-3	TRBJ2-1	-	CASSQDGGTKQFF	TGCGCCAGCAGCCAAGATGGAGGCACGAAGCAGTTCTTC
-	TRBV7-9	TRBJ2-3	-	CASSFLGGTTPTDTQYF	TGTGCCAGCAGCTTCCTCGGGGGGACAACCCCCACAGATACGCAGTATTTT
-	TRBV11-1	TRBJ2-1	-	CASMLTNEQFF	TGTGCCAGCATGCTGACAAATGAGCAGTTCTTC
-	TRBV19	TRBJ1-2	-	CASSIGPLDGYTF	TGTGCCAGTAGTATAGGCCCCCTCGATGGCTACACCTTC
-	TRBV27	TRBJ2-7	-	CASSLSGEFYEQYF	TGTGCCAGCAGTTTGTCAGGGGAATTTTACGAGCAGTACTTC
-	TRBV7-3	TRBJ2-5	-	CASSPFGGRETQYF	TGTGCCAGCAGCCCATTCGGGGGTCGAGAGACCCAGTACTTC
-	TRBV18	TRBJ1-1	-	CASSPGVDWNTEAFF	TGTGCCAGCTCGCCAGGGGTAGATTGGAACACTGAAGCTTTCTTT
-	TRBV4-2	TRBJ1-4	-	CASSQANEKLFF	TGTGCCAGCAGCCAAGCTAATGAAAAACTGTTTTTT
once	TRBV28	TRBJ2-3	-	CASRHSQGLSTQYF	TGTGCCAGCAGGCACTCACAGGGTTTGTCGACGCAGTATTTT
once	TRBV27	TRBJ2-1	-	CASSFPGAYNEQFF	TGTGCCAGCAGTTTCCCAGGGGCATACAATGAGCAGTTCTTC
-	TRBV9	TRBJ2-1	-	CASSVAEVSRDEQFF	TGTGCCAGCAGCGTAGCGGAGGTTTCTAGGGATGAGCAGTTCTTC
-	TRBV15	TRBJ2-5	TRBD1	CATSRDGTGVRETQYF	TGTGCCACCAGCAGGGACGGGACAGGGGTACGGGAGACCCAGTACTTC
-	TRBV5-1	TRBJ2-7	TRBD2	CASSLGSSGRLEQYF	TGCGCCAGCAGCTTGGGCTCTAGCGGGAGACTCGAGCAGTACTTC
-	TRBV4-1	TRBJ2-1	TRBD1	CASSQVPLDRGFNEQFF	TGCGCCAGCAGCCAAGTCCCCTTGGACAGGGGATTCAATGAGCAGTTCTTC
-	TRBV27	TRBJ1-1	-	CASSSSLGDGGWGTEAFF	TGTGCCAGCAGTTCCTCTCTGGGGGACGGCGGGTGGGGCACTGAAGCTTTCTTT
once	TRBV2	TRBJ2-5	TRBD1	CASRNGQGGLRETQYF	TGTGCCAGCAGAAACGGACAGGGGGGACTAAGGGAGACCCAGTACTTC
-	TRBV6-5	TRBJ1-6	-	CASSYREGYNSPLHF	TGTGCCAGCAGTTACAGGGAGGGATATAATTCACCCCTCCACTTT
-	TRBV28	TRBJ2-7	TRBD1	CASSFPPGQGYEEQYF	TGTGCCAGCAGTTTCCCCCCGGGACAGGGATATGAGGAGCAGTACTTC
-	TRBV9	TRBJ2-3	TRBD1	CASRGTGPTDTQYF	TGTGCCAGCCGGGGGACAGGGCCCACAGATACGCAGTATTTT
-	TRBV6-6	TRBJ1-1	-	CASSRPGARTEAFF	TGTGCCAGCAGCCGGCCAGGGGCGAGGACTGAAGCTTTCTTT
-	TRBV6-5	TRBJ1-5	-	CASSYPTGPSNQPQHF	TGTGCCAGCAGTTACCCGACAGGTCCGAGCAATCAGCCCCAGCATTTT
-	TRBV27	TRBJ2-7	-	CASSLSDRISYEQYF	TGTGCCAGCAGTCTGTCCGACAGGATATCCTACGAGCAGTACTTC
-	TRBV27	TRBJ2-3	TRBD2	CASSPRTSGGDTQYF	TGTGCCAGCAGTCCCCGGACTAGCGGGGGAGATACGCAGTATTTT
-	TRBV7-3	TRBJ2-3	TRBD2	CASSLGLAGADTQYF	TGTGCCAGCAGCTTAGGGCTAGCGGGAGCAGATACGCAGTATTTT